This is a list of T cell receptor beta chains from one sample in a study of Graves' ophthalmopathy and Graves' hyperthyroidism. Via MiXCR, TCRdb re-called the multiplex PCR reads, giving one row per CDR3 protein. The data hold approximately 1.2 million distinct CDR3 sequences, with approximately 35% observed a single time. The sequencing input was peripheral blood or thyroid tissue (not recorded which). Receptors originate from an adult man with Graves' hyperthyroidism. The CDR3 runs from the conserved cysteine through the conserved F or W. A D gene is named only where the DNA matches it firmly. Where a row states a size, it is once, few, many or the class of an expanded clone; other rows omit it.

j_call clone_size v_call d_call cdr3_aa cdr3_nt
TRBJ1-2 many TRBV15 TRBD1 CATSRSTGERANYGYTF TGTGCCACCAGCAGATCGACAGGGGAGAGGGCTAACTATGGCTACACCTTC
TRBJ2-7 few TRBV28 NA CASSLPKVREYEQYF TGTGCCAGCAGTTTACCCAAGGTTCGAGAGTACGAGCAGTACTTC
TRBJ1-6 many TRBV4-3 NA CASSQGGDGSPLHF TGCGCCAGCAGCCAAGGTGGGGATGGCTCACCCCTCCACTTT
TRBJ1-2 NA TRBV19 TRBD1 CASSSGTALDGYTF TGTGCCAGTAGTTCCGGGACAGCCCTTGATGGCTACACCTTC
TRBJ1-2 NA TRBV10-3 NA CAISPGDGYTF TGTGCCATCAGCCCGGGGGATGGCTACACCTTC
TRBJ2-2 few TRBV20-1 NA CSARVSKGGTGELFF TGCAGTGCTAGAGTGTCCAAGGGCGGCACCGGGGAGCTGTTTTTT
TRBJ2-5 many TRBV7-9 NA CASSSDRQETQYF TGTGCCAGCAGCTCGGACAGACAAGAGACCCAGTACTTC
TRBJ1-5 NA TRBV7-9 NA CASSQDEGIDQPQHF TGTGCCAGCAGCCAAGACGAGGGTATCGATCAGCCCCAGCATTTT
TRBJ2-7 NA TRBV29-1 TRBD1 CSVDGTGPYEQYF TGCAGCGTTGATGGGACAGGCCCCTACGAGCAGTACTTC
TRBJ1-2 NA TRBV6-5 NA CASSYLSNPSNYGYTF TGTGCCAGCAGTTACTTGAGTAATCCCAGCAACTATGGCTACACCTTC
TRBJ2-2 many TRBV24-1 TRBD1 CATGRGQGTGELFF TGTGCCACCGGAAGGGGACAGGGAACCGGGGAGCTGTTTTTT
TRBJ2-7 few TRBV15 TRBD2 CAYATSGNYEQYF TGTGCCTACGCGACTAGCGGGAACTACGAGCAGTACTTC
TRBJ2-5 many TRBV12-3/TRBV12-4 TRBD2 CASSPPTSVETQYF TGTGCCAGCAGTCCCCCGACTAGCGTGGAGACCCAGTACTTC
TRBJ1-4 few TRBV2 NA CASGRDMVEKLFF TGTGCCAGCGGTCGGGACATGGTCGAAAAACTGTTTTTT
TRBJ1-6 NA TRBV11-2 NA CASSPPGQGTPLHF TGTGCCAGCAGTCCCCCGGGGCAGGGGACACCCCTCCACTTT
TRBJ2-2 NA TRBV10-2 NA CASSHPRQVRGSGANTGELFF TGCGCCAGCAGCCACCCCCGACAGGTTCGGGGAAGCGGCGCGAACACCGGGGAGTTGTTTTTT
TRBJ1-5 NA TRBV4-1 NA CASSQDGGGHQPQHF TGCGCCAGCAGCCAAGATGGGGGGGGCCATCAGCCCCAGCATTTT
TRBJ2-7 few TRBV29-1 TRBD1 CSVAGTDYEQYF TGCAGCGTGGCCGGGACAGACTACGAGCAGTACTTC
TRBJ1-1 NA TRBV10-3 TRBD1 CAIKGAVTNTEAFF TGTGCCATCAAGGGGGCAGTGACGAACACTGAAGCTTTCTTT
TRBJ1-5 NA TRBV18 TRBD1 CASSPTGQDQPQHF TGTGCCAGCTCACCGACAGGGCAGGATCAGCCCCAGCATTTT
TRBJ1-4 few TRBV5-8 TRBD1 CASMRQGDEKLFF TGTGCCAGCATGAGACAGGGGGATGAAAAACTGTTTTTT
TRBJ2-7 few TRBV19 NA CASSIGSGLEQYF TGTGCCAGTAGTATAGGTTCGGGGCTCGAGCAGTACTTC
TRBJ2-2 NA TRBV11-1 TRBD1 CASSTAGQGWAGELFF TGTGCCAGCAGTACCGCGGGACAGGGATGGGCCGGGGAGCTGTTTTTT
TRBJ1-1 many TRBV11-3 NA CASSLFGESTEAFF TGTGCCAGCAGCTTATTCGGAGAAAGCACTGAAGCTTTCTTT
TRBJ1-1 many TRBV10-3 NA CAISESAGYDTEAFF TGTGCCATCAGTGAATCTGCAGGGTATGACACTGAAGCTTTCTTT
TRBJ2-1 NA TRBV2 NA CASSHAGYNEQFF TGTGCCAGCAGCCATGCAGGGTACAATGAGCAGTTCTTC
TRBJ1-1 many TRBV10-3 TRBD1 CAISPGTGLSEAFF TGTGCCATCAGTCCCGGGACAGGGTTGTCTGAAGCTTTCTTT
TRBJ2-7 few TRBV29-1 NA CSPHTGERPIYF TGCAGCCCCCATACGGGAGAGCGCCCCATTTACTTC
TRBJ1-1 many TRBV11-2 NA CASSSRTEAFF TGTGCCAGCAGTTCACGCACTGAAGCTTTCTTT
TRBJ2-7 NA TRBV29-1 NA CSLDGGAGEQYF TGCAGCTTGGACGGGGGCGCGGGCGAGCAGTACTTC
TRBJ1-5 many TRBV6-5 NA CASSYSAEGNQPQHF TGTGCCAGCAGTTACTCGGCCGAGGGTAATCAGCCCCAGCATTTT
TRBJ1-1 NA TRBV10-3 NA CGRDTLNTEAFF TGTGGCCGGGACACCTTGAACACTGAAGCTTTCTTT
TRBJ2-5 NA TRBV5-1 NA CASSFPSALPAAQETQYF TGCGCCAGCAGCTTTCCGTCTGCCTTACCGGCCGCCCAAGAGACCCAGTACTTC
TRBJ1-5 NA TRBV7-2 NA CASSTPLHDRLSNQPQHF TGTGCCAGCAGCACTCCGCTTCACGACAGACTTAGCAATCAGCCCCAGCATTTT
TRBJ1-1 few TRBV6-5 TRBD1 CASSYSDRGYTEAFF TGTGCCAGCAGTTACTCGGACAGGGGATACACTGAAGCTTTCTTT
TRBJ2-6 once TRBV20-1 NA CSAREGGVAGANVLTF TGCAGTGCTAGAGAGGGGGGAGTAGCTGGGGCCAACGTCCTGACTTTC
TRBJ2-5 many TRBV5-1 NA CASSLVTGSETQYF TGCGCCAGCAGCTTGGTGACAGGATCAGAGACCCAGTACTTC
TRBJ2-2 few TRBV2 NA CASSGISGTGELFF TGTGCCAGCAGTGGGATTAGCGGCACCGGGGAGCTGTTTTTT
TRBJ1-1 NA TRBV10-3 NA CAISRLGMNTEAFF TGTGCCATCAGCCGACTGGGCATGAACACTGAAGCTTTCTTT
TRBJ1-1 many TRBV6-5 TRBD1 CASWTGGYTEAFF TGTGCCAGCTGGACAGGGGGCTACACTGAAGCTTTCTTT
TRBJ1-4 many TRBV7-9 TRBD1 CASSLAQGAFEKLFF TGTGCCAGCAGCTTAGCTCAGGGGGCCTTCGAAAAACTGTTTTTT
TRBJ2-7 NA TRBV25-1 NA CASSRAQDRAGAEQYF TGTGCCAGCAGCCGAGCCCAAGACAGGGCGGGGGCCGAGCAGTACTTC
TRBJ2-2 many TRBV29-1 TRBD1 CSALRPGQDITGELFF TGCAGCGCATTAAGACCGGGACAGGACATCACCGGGGAGCTGTTTTTT
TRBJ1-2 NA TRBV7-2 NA CASSQDYRPRPLNGYTF TGCGCCAGCAGCCAAGATTATCGGCCCCGCCCGCTAAATGGCTACACCTTC
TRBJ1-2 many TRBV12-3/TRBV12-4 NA CASSFLGSGYTF TGTGCCAGCAGTTTCCTGGGTTCTGGCTACACCTTC
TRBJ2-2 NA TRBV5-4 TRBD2 CASSFREGRYTGELFF TGTGCCAGCAGCTTCAGGGAGGGCCGATACACCGGGGAGCTGTTTTTT
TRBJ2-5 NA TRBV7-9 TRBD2 CASRTGLAGRRKETQYF TGTGCCAGCAGAACGGGACTAGCGGGACGGAGGAAAGAGACCCAGTACTTC
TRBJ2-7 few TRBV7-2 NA CASSDLLATEQYF TGTGCCAGCAGCGATCTTTTAGCCACCGAGCAGTACTTC
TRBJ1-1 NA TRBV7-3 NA CASSSGTRNTEASF TGTGCCAGCAGCTCCGGGACGAGAAACACTGAAGCTTCCTTT